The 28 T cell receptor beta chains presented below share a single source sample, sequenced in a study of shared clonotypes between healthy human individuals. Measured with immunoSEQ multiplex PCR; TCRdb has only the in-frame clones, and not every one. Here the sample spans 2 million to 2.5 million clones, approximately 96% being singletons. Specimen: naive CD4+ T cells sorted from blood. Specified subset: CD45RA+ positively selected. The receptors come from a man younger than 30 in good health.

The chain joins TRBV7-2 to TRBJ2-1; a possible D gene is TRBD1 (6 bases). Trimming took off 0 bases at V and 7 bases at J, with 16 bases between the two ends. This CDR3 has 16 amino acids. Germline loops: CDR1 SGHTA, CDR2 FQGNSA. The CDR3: CASSLAGTFSSNEQFF. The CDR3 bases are TGTGCCAGCAGCTTAGCCGGGACATTCAGTTCTAATGAGCAGTTCTTC.

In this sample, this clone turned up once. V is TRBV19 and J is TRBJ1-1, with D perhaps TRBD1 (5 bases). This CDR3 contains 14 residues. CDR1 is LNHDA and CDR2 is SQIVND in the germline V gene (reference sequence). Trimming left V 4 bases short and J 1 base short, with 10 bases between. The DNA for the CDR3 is TGTGCCAGTAGTAACCGGGACGGGAACACTGAAGCTTTCTTT. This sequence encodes CASSNRDGNTEAFF.

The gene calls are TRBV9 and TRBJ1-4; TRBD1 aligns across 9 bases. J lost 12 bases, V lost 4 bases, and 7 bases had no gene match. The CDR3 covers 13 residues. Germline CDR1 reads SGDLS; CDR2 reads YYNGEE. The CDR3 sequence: CASSFQDRGELFF. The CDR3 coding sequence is TGTGCCAGCAGCTTCCAGGACAGGGGAGAACTGTTTTTT.

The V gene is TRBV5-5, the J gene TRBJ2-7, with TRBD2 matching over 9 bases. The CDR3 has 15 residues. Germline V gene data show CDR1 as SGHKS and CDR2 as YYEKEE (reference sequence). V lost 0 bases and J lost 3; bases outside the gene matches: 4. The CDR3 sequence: CASSLAASGNYEQYF. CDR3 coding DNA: TGTGCCAGCAGCTTGGCGGCTAGCGGGAACTACGAGCAGTACTTC.

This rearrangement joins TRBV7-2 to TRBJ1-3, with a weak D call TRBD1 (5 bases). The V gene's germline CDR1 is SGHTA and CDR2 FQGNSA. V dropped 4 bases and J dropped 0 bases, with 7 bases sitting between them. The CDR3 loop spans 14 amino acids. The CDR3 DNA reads TGTGCCAGCAGCTGGGGACTCTCTGGAAACACCATATATTTT. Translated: CASSWGLSGNTIYF.

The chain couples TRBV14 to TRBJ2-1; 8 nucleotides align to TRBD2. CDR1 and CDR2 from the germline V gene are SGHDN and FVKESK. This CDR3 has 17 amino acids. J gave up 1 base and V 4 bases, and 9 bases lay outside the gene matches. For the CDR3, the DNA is TGTGCCAGCAGCCCGGAGCGAAGCGGGAGTTCCTACAATGAGCAGTTCTTC. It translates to CASSPERSGSSYNEQFF.

The CDR3 DNA is TGTGCCAGCAGCTTAGATTTTGACCAGTCCTACGAGCAGTACTTC. It translates to CASSLDFDQSYEQYF. This chain joins TRBV7-2 and TRBJ2-7; D gene ambiguous. The V gene's germline CDR1 is SGHTA and CDR2 FQGNSA. Trimming removed 1 base at V and 1 base at J, with 11 bases between. This CDR3 comprises 15 residues.

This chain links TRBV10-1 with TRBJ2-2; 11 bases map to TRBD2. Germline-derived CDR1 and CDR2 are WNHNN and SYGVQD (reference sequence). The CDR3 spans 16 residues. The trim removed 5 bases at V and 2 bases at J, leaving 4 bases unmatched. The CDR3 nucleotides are TGCGCCAGCAGTAGGACTAGCGGGCCCAACACCGGGGAGCTGTTTTTT. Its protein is CASSRTSGPNTGELFF.

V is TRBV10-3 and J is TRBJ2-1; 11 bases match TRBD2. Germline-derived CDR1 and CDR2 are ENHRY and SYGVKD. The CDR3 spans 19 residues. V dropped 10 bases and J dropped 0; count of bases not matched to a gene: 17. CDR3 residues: CATDGEGLAAPSSYNEQFF. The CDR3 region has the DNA TGTGCCACCGACGGGGAGGGACTAGCGGCCCCGAGCTCCTACAATGAGCAGTTCTTC.

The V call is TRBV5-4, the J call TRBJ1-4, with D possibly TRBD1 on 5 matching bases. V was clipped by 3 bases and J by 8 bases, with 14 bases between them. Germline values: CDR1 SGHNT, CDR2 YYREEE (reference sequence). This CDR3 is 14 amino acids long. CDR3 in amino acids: CASSSGQRVEKLFF. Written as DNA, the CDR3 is TGTGCCAGCAGCTCTGGACAACGAGTGGAAAAACTGTTTTTT.

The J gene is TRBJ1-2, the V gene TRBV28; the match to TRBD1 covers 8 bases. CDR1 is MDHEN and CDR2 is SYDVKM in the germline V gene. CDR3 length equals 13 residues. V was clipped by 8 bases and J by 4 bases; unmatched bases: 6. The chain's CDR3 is CASGGQGFYGYTF. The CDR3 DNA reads TGTGCCAGCGGCGGACAGGGCTTCTATGGCTACACCTTC.

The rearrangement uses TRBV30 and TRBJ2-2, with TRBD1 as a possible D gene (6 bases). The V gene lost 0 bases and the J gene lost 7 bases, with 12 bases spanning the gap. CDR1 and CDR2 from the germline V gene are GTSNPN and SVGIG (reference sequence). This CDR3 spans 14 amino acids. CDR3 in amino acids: CAWSVSRGGGELFF. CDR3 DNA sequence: TGTGCCTGGAGTGTAAGCAGGGGTGGCGGGGAGCTGTTTTTT. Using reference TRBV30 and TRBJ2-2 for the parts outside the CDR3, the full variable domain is SQTIHQWPATLVQPVGSPLSLECTVEGTSNPNLYWYRQAAGRGLQLLFYSVGIGQISSEVPQNLSASRPQDRQFILSSKKLLLSDSGFYLCAWSVSRGGGELFFGEGSRLTVL.

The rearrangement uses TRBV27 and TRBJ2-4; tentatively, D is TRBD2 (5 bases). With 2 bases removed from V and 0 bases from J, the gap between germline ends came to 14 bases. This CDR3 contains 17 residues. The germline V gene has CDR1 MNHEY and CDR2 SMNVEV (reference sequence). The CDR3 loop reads CASSLNPGSLAKNIQYF. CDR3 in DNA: TGTGCCAGCAGTTTAAACCCGGGGTCCCTAGCCAAAAACATTCAGTACTTC.

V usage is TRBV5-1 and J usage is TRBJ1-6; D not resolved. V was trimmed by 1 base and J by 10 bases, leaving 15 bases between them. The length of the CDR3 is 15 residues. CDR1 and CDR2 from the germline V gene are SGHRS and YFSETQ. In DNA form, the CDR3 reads TGCGCCAGCAGCTTGCAGGACTCCTTGAAGTCACCCCTCCACTTT. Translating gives CASSLQDSLKSPLHF. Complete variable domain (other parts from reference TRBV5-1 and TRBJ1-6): KAGVTQTPRYLIKTRGQQVTLSCSPISGHRSVSWYQQTPGQGLQFLFEYFSETQRNKGNFPGRFSGRQFSNSRSEMNVSTLELGDSALYLCASSLQDSLKSPLHFGNGTRLTVT.

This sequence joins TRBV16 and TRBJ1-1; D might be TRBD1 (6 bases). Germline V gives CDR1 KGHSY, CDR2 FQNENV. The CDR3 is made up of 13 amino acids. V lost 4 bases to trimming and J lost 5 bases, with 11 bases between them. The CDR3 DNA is TGTGCCAGCAGCCGCCTCCAGGGGACTGAAGCTTTCTTT. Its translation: CASSRLQGTEAFF.

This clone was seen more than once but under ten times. The CDR3 protein is CASATRDTYEQYF. The CDR3 DNA reads TGTGCCAGCGCAACCAGGGATACCTACGAGCAGTACTTC. The rearrangement joins TRBV6-6 to TRBJ2-7; the D gene is possibly TRBD1 (5 bases). The length of the CDR3 is 13 residues. The V end was cut by 8 bases, the J end by 2 bases, with 13 bases between. The germline gives CDR1 MNHNY, CDR2 SVGAGI (reference sequence).

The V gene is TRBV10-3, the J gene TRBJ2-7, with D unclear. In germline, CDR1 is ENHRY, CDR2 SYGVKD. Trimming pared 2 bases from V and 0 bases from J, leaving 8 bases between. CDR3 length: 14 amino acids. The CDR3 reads CAISEKRSSYEQYF. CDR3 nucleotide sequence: TGTGCCATCAGTGAGAAACGGAGCTCCTACGAGCAGTACTTC.

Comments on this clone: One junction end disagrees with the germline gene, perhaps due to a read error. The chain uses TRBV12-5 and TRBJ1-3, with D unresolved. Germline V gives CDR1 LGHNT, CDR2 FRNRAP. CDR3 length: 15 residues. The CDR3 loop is CASGLVLGSRNTIYF. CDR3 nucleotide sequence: TGTGCTAGTGGTTTGGTACTCGGCTCTAGAAACACCATATATTTT.

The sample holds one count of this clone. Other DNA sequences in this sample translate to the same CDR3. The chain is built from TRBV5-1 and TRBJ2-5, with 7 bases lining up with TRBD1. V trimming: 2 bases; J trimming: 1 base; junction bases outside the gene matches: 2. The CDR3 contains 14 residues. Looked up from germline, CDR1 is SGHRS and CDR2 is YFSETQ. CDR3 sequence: CASSFRDSQETQYF. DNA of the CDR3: TGCGCCAGCAGCTTCCGGGACAGCCAAGAGACCCAGTACTTC.

This CDR3 is CASSMSQGANSGRAYNEQFF. The DNA for the CDR3 is TGTGCCAGTAGTATGAGCCAGGGGGCTAATAGCGGGAGGGCCTACAATGAGCAGTTCTTC. V and J are TRBV19 and TRBJ2-1; 11 bases agree with TRBD2. This CDR3 has 20 amino acids. The V gene end was trimmed by 3 bases and the J gene end by 2 bases; junction bases not matched to a gene: 15. Germline-derived CDR1 and CDR2 are LNHDA and SQIVND (reference sequence).

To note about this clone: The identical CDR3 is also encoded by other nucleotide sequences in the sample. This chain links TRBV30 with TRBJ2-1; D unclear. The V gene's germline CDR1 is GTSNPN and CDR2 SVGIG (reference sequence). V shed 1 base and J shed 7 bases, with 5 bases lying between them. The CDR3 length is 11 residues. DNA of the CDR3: TGTGCCTGGAGTGAGAGGAATGAGCAGTTCTTC. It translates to CAWSERNEQFF.

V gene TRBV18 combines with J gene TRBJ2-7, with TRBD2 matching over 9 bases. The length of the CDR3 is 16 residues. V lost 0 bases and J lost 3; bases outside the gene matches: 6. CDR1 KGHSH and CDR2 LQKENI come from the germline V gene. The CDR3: CASSPPRASGNYEQYF. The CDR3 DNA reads TGTGCCAGCTCACCACCGCGGGCTAGCGGGAACTACGAGCAGTACTTC.

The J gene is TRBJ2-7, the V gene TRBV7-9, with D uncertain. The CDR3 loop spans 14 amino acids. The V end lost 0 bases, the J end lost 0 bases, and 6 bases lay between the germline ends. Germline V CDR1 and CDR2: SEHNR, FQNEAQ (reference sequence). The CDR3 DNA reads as TGTGCCAGCAGCTTAGCGGAGATCTCCTACGAGCAGTACTTC. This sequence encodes CASSLAEISYEQYF.

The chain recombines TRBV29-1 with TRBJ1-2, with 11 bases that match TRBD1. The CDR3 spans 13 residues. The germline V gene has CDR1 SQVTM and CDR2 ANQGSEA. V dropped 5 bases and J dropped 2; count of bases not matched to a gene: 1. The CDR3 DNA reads TGCAGCGTTAGGACAGGGGGCAACTATGGCTACACCTTC. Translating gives CSVRTGGNYGYTF.

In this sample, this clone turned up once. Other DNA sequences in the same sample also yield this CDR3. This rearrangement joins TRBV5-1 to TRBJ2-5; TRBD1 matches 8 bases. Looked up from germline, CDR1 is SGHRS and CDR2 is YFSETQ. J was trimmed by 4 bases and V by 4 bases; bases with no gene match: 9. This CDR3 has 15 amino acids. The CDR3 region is CASSLGQGSGETQYF. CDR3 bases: TGCGCCAGCAGCCTTGGACAGGGCTCAGGAGAGACCCAGTACTTC.

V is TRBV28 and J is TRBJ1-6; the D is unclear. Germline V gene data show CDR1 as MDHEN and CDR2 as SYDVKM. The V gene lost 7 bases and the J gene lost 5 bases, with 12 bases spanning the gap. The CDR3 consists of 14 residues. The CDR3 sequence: CASTLGRNNSPLHF. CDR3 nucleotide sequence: TGTGCCAGCACCCTCGGAAGGAATAATTCACCCCTCCACTTT.

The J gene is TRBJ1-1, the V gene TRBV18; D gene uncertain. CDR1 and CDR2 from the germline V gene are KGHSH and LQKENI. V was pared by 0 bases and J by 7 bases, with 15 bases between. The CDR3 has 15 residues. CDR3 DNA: TGTGCCAGCTCACCACCTTTCGGTGCCACCCTTGAAGCTTTCTTT. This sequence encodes CASSPPFGATLEAFF.

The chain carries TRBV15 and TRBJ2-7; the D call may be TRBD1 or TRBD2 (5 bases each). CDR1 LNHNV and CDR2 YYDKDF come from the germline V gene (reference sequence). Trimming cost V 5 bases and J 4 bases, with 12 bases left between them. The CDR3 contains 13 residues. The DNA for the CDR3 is TGTGCCACCAGCTGGGGACCGAGTTACGAGCAGTACTTC. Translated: CATSWGPSYEQYF. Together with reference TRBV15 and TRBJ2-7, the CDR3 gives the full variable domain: DAMVIQNPRYQVTQFGKPVTLSCSQTLNHNVMYWYQQKSSQAPKLLFHYYDKDFNNEADTPDNFQSRRPNTSFCFLDIRSPGLGDTAMYLCATSWGPSYEQYFGPGTRLTVT.